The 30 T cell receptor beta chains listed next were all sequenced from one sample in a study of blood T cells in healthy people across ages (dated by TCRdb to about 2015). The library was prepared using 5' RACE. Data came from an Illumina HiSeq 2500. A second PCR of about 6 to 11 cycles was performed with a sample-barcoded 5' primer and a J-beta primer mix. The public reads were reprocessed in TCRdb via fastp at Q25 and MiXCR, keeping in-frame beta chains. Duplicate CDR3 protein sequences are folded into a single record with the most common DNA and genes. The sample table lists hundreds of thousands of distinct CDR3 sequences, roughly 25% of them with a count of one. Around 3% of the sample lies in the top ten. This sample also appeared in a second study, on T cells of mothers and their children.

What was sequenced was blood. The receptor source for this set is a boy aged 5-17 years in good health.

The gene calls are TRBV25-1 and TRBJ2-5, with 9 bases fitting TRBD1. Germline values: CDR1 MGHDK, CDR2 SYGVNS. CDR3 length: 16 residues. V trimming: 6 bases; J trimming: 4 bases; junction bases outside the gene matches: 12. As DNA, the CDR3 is TGTGCCAGCAGCCCGTACTCGGGACAGGGTCGAGAGACCCAGTACTTC. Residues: CASSPYSGQGRETQYF.

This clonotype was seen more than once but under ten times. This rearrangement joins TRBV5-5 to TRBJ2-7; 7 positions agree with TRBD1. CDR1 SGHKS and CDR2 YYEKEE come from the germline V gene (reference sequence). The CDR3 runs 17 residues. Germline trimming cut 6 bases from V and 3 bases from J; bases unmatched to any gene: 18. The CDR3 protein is CASISDRSSSPIYEQYF. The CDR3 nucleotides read TGTGCCAGCATTTCGGACAGGTCGTCCTCGCCTATCTACGAGCAGTACTTC.

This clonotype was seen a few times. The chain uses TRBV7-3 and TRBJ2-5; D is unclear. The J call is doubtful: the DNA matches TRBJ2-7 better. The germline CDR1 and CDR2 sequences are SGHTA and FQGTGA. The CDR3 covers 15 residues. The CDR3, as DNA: TGTGCCAGCAGCTCTCGGTTCCGTCGCCCCTACGAGCAGTACTTC. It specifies CASSSRFRRPYEQYF.

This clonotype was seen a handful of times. CDR3 sequence (DNA): TGTGCCAGCAGTCCAGGGGGTAAACGGGTTTTGGAGACCCAGTACTTC. Its protein product is CASSPGGKRVLETQYF. The genes are TRBV5-5 and TRBJ2-5, with 7 bases matching TRBD1. Germline V gene data show CDR1 as SGHKS and CDR2 as YYEKEE (reference sequence). The V and J ends lost 5 bases and 5 bases, in that order; junction bases with no gene match: 15. This CDR3 has 16 residues.

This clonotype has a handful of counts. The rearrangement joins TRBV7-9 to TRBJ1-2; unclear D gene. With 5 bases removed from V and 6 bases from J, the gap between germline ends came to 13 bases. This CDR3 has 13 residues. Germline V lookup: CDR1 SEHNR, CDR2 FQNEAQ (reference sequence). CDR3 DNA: TGTGCCAGCAGCCGAATGGGCAGAGATGGCTACACCTTC. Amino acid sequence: CASSRMGRDGYTF.

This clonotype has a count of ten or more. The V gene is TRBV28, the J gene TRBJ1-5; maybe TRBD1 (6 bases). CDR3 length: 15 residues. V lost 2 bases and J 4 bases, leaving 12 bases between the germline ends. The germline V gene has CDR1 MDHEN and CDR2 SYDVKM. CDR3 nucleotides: TGTGCCAGCAGTTTAGGTACAGGGAGGAATCAGCCCCAGCATTTT. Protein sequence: CASSLGTGRNQPQHF.

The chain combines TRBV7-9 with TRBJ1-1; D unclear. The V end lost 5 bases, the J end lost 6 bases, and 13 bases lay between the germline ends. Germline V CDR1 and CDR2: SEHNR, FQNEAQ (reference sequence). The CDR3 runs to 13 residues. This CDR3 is CASSPMGSPEAFF. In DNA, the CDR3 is TGTGCCAGCAGCCCGATGGGGAGCCCTGAAGCTTTCTTT.

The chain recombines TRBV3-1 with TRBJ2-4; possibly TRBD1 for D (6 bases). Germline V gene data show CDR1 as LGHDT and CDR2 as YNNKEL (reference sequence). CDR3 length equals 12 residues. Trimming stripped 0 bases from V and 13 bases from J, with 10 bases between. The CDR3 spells CASSQDTGSQYF. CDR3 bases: TGTGCCAGCAGCCAAGATACAGGGTCCCAGTACTTC.

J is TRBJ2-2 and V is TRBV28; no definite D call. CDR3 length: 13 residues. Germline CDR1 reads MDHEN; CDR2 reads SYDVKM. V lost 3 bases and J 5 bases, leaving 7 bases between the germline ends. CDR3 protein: CASSLSKTGELFF. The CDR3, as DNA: TGTGCCAGCAGTTTGTCAAAAACCGGGGAGCTGTTTTTT.

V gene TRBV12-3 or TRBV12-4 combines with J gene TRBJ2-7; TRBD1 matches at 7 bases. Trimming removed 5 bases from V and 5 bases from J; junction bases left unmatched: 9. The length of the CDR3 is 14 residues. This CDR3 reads CASSPRTGWDEQYF. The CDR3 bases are TGTGCCAGCAGTCCCCGGACAGGCTGGGACGAGCAGTACTTC.

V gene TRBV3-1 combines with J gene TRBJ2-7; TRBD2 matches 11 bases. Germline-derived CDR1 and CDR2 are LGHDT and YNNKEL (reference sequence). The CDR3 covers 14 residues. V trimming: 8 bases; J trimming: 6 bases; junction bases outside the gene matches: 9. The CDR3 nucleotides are TGTGCCAGCTCGTCCGGGACTAGCGGTGGCGAGCAGTACGTC. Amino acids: CASSSGTSGGEQYV.

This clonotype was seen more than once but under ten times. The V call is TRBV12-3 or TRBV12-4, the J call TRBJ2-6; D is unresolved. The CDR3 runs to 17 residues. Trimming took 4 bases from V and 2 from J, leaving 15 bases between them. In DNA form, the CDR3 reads TGTGCCAGCAGTTCGGGTCGCGGTCGAACTGGGGCCAACGTCCTGACTTTC. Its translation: CASSSGRGRTGANVLTF.

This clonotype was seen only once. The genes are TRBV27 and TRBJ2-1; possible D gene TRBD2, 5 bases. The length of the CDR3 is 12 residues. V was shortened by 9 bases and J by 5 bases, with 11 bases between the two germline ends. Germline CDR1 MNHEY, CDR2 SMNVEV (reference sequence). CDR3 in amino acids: CASGLMNNEQFF. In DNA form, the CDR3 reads TGTGCCAGTGGACTTATGAACAATGAGCAGTTCTTC.

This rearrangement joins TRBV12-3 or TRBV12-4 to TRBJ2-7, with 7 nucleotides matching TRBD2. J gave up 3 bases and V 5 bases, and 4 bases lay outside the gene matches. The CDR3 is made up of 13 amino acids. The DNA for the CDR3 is TGTGCCAGCAGTCGGGGGGTAGTCTACGAGCAGTACTTC. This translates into CASSRGVVYEQYF.

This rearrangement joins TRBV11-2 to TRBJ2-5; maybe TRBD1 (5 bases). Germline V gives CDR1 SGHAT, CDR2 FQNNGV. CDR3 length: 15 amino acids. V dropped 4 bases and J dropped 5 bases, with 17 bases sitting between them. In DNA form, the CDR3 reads TGTGCCAGCAGCTCCGGACAAGCCAAGGGGGAGACCCAGTACTTC. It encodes CASSSGQAKGETQYF. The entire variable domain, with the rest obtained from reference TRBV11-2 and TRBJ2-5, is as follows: EAGVAQSPRYKIIEKRQSVAFWCNPISGHATLYWYQQILGQGPKLLIQFQNNGVVDDSQLPKDRFSAERLKGVDSTLKIQPAKLEDSAVYLCASSSGQAKGETQYFGPGTRLLVL.

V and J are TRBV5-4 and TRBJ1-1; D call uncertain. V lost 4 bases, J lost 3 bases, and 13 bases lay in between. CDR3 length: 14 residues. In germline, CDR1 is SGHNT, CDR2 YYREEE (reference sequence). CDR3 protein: CASSVRFRDTEAFF. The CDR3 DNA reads TGTGCCAGCAGCGTCAGGTTTCGGGACACTGAAGCTTTCTTT.

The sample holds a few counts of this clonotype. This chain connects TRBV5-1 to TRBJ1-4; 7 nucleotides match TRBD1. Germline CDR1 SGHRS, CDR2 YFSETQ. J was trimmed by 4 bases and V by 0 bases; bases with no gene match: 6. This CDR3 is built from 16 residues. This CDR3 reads CASSLERGTVNEKLFF. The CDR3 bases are TGCGCCAGCAGCTTGGAGAGAGGGACAGTTAATGAAAAACTGTTTTTT. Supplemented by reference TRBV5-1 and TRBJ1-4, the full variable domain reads KAGVTQTPRYLIKTRGQQVTLSCSPISGHRSVSWYQQTPGQGLQFLFEYFSETQRNKGNFPGRFSGRQFSNSRSEMNVSTLELGDSALYLCASSLERGTVNEKLFFGSGTQLSVL.

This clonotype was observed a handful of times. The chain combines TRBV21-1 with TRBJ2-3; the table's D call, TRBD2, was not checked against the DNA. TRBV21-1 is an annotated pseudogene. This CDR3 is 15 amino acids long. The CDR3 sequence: CASNLSGGATDTQYF. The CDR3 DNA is TGTGCCAGCAACCTGAGCGGGGGGGCGACAGATACGCAGTATTTT.

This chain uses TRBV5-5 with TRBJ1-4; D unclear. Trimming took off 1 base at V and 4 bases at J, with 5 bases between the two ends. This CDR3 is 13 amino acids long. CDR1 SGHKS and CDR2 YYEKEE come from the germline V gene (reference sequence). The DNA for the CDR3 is TGTGCCAGCAGCTTGTGGGATAATGAAAAACTGTTTTTT. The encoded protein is CASSLWDNEKLFF.

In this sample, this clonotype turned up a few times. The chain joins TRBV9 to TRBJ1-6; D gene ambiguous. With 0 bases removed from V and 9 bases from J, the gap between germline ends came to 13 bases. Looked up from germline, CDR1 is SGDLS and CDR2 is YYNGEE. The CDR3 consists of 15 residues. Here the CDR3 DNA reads TGTGCCAGCAGCGTAGGCGCAGAACGGGGTTCACCCCTCCACTTT. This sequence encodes CASSVGAERGSPLHF.

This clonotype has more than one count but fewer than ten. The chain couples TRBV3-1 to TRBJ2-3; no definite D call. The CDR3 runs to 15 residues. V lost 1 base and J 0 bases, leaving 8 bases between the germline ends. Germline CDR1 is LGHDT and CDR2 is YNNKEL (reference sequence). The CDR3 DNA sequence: TGTGCCAGCAGCCAAGGGGCAAAGAGCACAGATACGCAGTATTTT. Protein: CASSQGAKSTDTQYF.

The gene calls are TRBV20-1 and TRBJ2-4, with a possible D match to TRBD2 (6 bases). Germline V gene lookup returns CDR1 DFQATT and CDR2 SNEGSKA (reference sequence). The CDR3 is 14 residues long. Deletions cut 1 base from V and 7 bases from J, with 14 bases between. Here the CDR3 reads CSARAAQEGNIQYF. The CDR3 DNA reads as TGCAGTGCTAGAGCCGCCCAGGAGGGGAACATTCAGTACTTC.

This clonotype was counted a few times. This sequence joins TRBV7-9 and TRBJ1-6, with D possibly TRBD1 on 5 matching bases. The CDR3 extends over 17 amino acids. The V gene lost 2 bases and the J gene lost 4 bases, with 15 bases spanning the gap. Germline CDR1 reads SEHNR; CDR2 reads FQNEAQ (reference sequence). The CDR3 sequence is CASSLKTDRAYNSPLHF. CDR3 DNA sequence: TGTGCCAGCAGCTTAAAGACAGATAGAGCGTATAATTCACCCCTCCACTTT.

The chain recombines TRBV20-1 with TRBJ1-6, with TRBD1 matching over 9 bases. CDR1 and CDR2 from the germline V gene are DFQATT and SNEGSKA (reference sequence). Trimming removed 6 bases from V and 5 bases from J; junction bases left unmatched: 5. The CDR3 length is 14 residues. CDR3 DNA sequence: TGCAGTGCGGGGACAGGGCGGGATAATTCACCCCTCCACTTT. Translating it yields CSAGTGRDNSPLHF.

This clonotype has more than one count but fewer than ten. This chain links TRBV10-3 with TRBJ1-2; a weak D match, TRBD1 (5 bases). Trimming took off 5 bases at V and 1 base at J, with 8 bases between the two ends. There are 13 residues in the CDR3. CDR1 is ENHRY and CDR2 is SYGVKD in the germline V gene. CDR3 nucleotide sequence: TGTGCCATCAGTTGGGACCATAACTATGGCTACACCTTC. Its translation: CAISWDHNYGYTF.

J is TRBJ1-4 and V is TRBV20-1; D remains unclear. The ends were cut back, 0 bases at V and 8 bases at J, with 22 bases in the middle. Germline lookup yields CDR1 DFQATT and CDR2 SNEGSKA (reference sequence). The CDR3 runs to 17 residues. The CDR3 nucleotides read TGCAGTGCTAGAGAAGGCGGATTGTGGAGGAACGGGGAAAAACTGTTTTTT. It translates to CSAREGGLWRNGEKLFF.

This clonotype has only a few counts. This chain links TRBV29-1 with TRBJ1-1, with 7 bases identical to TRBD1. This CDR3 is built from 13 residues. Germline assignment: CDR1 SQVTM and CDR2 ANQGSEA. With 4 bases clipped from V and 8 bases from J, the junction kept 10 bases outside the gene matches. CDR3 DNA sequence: TGCAGCGTTGGCCGGACAGGCAATACGGAAGCTTTCTTT. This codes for CSVGRTGNTEAFF.

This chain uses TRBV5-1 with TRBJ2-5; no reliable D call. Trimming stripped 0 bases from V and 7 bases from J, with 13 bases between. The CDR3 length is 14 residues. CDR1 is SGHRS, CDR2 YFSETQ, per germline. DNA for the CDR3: TGCGCCAGCAGCTTGGAAGGGTCCTGGGGGACCCAGTACTTC. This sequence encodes CASSLEGSWGTQYF.

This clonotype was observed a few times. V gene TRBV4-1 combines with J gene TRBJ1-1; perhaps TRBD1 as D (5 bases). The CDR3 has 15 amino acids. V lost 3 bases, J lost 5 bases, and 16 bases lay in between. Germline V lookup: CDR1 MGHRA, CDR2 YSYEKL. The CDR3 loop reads CASSQGGTVRTEAFF. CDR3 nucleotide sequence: TGCGCCAGCAGCCAGGGCGGGACGGTAAGAACTGAAGCTTTCTTT.

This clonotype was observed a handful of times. CDR3 residues: CASRRGTSATNLQETQYF. The DNA of the CDR3 is TGTGCCAGCAGACGTGGGACTAGCGCAACCAACCTCCAAGAGACCCAGTACTTC. V usage is TRBV12-3 or TRBV12-4 and J usage is TRBJ2-5; 10 bases fit TRBD2. V was clipped by 6 bases and J by 1 base; unmatched bases: 14. The CDR3 extends over 18 amino acids.